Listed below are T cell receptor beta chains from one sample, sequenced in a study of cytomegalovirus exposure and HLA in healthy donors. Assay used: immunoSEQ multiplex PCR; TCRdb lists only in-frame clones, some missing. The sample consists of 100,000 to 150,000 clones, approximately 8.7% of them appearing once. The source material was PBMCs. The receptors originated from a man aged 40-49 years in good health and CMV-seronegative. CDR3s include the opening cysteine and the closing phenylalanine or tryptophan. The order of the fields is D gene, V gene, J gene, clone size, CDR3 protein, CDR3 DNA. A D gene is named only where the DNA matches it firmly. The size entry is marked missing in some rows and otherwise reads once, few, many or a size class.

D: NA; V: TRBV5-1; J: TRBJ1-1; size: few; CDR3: CASSLGGGGTEAFF; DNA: TGCGCCAGCAGCTTGGGTGGAGGTGGGACTGAAGCTTTCTTT
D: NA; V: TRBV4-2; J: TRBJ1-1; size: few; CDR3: CASRADNLGSPEAFF; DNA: TGTGCCAGCAGAGCCGATAACTTGGGCAGCCCTGAAGCTTTCTTT
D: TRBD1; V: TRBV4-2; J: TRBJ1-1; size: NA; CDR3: CASSQEGTANTEAFF; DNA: TGTGCCAGCAGCCAAGAGGGGACAGCGAACACTGAAGCTTTCTTT
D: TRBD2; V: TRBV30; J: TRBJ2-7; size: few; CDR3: CAWSGSGGPFHEQYF; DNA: TGTGCCTGGAGTGGTAGCGGGGGGCCGTTCCACGAGCAGTACTTC
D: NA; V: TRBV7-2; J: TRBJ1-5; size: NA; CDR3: CASSLDAGAGGNQPQHF; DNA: TGTGCCAGCAGCTTGGATGCGGGAGCCGGGGGGAATCAGCCCCAGCATTTT
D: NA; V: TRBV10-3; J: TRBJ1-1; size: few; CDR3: CATQGQNMNTEAFF; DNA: TGTGCCACCCAAGGACAGAATATGAACACTGAAGCTTTCTTT
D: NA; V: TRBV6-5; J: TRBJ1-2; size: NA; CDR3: CASRQPVGGYTF; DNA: TGTGCCAGCAGACAGCCCGTTGGTGGCTACACCTTC
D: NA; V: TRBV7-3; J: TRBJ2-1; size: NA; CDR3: CASSVLGGSYNEQFF; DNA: TGTGCCAGCAGCGTCCTGGGGGGCTCCTACAATGAGCAGTTCTTC
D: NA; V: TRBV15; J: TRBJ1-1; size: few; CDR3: CATSRGGGLEAFF; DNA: TGTGCCACCAGCAGAGGGGGGGGCCTGGAAGCTTTCTTT
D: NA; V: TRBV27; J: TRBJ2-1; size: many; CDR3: CASRMTGGQFF; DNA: TGTGCCAGCAGGATGACGGGTGGGCAGTTCTTC
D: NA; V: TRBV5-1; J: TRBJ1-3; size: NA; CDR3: CASSLDSGLATIYF; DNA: TGCGCCAGCAGCTTGGATTCAGGATTGGCCACCATATATTTT
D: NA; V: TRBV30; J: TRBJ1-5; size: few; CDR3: CAWRGASGNQPQHF; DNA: TGTGCCTGGAGGGGGGCTTCTGGCAATCAGCCCCAGCATTTT
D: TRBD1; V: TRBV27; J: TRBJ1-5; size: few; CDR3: CASSLFGQVNQPQHF; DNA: TGTGCCAGCAGTTTATTCGGACAGGTCAATCAGCCCCAGCATTTT
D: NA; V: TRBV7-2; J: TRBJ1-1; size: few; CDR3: CASSYQVGNTEAFF; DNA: TGTGCCAGCAGCTATCAGGTTGGGAACACTGAAGCTTTCTTT
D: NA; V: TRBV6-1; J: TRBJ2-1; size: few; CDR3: CASSALFEEQFF; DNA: TGTGCCAGCAGTGCTCTCTTCGAGGAGCAGTTCTTC
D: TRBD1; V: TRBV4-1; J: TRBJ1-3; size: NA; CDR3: CASSQTQGGSGNTIYF; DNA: TGCGCCAGCAGCCAAACACAGGGGGGCTCTGGAAACACCATATATTTT
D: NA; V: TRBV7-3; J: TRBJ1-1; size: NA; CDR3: CASSLGGEVGTEAFF; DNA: TGTGCCAGCAGCTTAGGGGGGGAAGTAGGCACTGAAGCTTTCTTT
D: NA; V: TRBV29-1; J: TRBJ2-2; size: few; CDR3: CSGGETGELFF; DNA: TGCAGCGGGGGAGAGACCGGGGAGCTGTTTTTT
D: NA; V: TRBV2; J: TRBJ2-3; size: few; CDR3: CASTLPLGATDTQYF; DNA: TGTGCCAGCACTCTACCCCTGGGGGCCACAGATACGCAGTATTTT
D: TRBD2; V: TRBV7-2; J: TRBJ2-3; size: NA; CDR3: CASSLGTGGQDTQYF; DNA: TGTGCCAGCAGCTTAGGGACGGGGGGGCAAGATACGCAGTATTTT
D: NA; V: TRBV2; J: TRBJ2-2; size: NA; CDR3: CASRQGGAQNTGELFF; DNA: TGTGCCAGCAGACAAGGAGGGGCCCAGAACACCGGGGAGCTGTTTTTT
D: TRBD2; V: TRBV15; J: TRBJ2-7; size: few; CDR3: CATSRETSGAVRGQYF; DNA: TGTGCCACCAGCAGAGAAACTAGCGGGGCCGTCCGCGGGCAGTACTTC
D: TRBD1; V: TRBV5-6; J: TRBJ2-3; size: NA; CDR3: CASSLDRGYNTDTQYF; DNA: TGTGCCAGCAGCTTGGACAGGGGCTATAACACAGATACGCAGTATTTT
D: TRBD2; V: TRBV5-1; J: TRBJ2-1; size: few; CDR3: CASSLDVTGTSIGNEQFF; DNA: TGCGCCAGCAGCTTGGATGTGACCGGGACTAGCATCGGAAATGAGCAGTTCTTC
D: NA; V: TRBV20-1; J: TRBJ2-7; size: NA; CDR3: CSARDAGEQYF; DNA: TGCAGTGCTAGAGATGCGGGAGAGCAGTACTTC
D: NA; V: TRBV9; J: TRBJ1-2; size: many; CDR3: CASSVGGNGGYTF; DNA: TGTGCCAGCAGCGTAGGAGGGAATGGGGGCTACACCTTC
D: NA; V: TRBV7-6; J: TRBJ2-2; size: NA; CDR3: CASSLRTFTGELFF; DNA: TGTGCCAGCAGCCTTAGGACTTTCACCGGGGAGCTGTTTTTT
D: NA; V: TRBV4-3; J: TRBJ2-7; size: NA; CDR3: CASSQDYGAFEQYF; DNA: TGCGCCAGCAGCCAAGATTATGGGGCATTCGAGCAGTACTTC
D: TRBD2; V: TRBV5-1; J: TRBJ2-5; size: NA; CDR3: CASSLLAGGDQETQYF; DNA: TGCGCCAGCAGCTTGCTAGCGGGGGGAGACCAAGAGACCCAGTACTTC
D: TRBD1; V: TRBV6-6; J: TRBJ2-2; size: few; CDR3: CATWDRDTGELFF; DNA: TGTGCCACCTGGGACAGGGACACCGGGGAGCTGTTTTTT
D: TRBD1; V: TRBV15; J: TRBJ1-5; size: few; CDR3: CATSRDRKKGAGQPQHF; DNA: TGTGCCACCAGCAGAGATCGGAAGAAGGGGGCGGGTCAGCCCCAGCATTTT
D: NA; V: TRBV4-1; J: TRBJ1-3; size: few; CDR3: CASSHNSGSGNTIYF; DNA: TGCGCCAGCAGCCACAATTCGGGCTCTGGAAACACCATATATTTT
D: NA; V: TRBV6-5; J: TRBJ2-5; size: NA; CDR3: CASSLLEETQYF; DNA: TGTGCCAGCAGTTTACTAGAAGAGACCCAGTACTTC
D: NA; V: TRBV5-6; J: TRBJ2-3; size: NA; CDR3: CAGGGANTDTQYF; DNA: TGTGCCGGAGGGGGGGCTAACACAGATACGCAGTATTTT
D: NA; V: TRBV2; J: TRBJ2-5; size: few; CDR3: CASGGTDQYF; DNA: TGTGCCAGCGGCGGGACAGACCAGTACTTC
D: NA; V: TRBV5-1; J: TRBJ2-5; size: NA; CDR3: CASRMTFPGKIMETQYF; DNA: TGCGCCAGCAGGATGACTTTCCCGGGGAAGATTATGGAGACCCAGTACTTC
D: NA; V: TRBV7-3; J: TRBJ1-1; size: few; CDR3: CASSLARENTEAFF; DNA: TGTGCCAGCAGCTTAGCGCGGGAGAACACTGAAGCTTTCTTT